This T cell receptor beta chain is drawn from a study of sequential checkpoint blockade in melanoma. Study in general: First-line arms were nivolumab then ipilimumab, or the reverse, randomized 1:1.

After removal of 5 bases from V and 4 bases from J, the junction contained 5 bases not matched to a gene. CDR1 is MDHEN and CDR2 is SYDVKM in the germline V gene. The length of the CDR3 is 16 residues. In its sample, this clone was seen a few times. Its antigen is still unknown. TCRdb's table, derived via immunoSEQ multiplex PCR, lists solely in-frame clones and lacks some. This sample yields over 2,000 clones, of which roughly 19% are seen a single time; about a fifth belongs to the top ten. Overall study results and limits: Patients with week-13 increases in T-cell fraction and clonality benefited about 30 times more often.

As for treatment: randomized to nivolumab then ipilimumab (arm A) or the reverse (arm B). DNA-damaging chemotherapy had not been given to any patient beforehand. The receptor's source is a human donor with melanoma. The sequencing used tumor tissue (inferred from file names), collected from a patient given nivolumab and ipilimumab in sequence. The chain has TRBV28 and TRBJ2-3; 14 bases match TRBD2. As DNA, the CDR3 is TGTGCCAGCAGTCGGACTAGCGGGAGGTGGGCAGATACGCAGTATTTT. Translating gives CASSRTSGRWADTQYF. Full variable domain (outside the CDR3, taken from reference TRBV28 and TRBJ2-3): DVKVTQSSRYLVKRTGEKVFLECVQDMDHENMFWYRQDPGLGLRLIYFSYDVKMKEKGDIPEGYSVSREKKERFSLILESASTNQTSMYLCASSRTSGRWADTQYFGPGTRLTVL.